A single sample gave rise to the 10 T cell receptor beta chains below, sequenced in a study of blood T cell repertoires in COVID-19. The assay was immunoSEQ multiplex PCR, and TCRdb's table has in-frame clones only and misses some. The repertoire holds 200,000 to 250,000 clones, with roughly 82% as singletons. The material sequenced was peripheral blood. Source of these receptors: a woman aged 40 to 50 with acute or convalescent COVID-19.

This chain connects TRBV7-9 to TRBJ1-5; D is unresolved. This CDR3 is 13 amino acids long. V was clipped by 3 bases and J by 7 bases, with 10 bases between them. The germline V gene encodes CDR1 SEHNR and CDR2 FQNEAQ (reference sequence). CDR3 nucleotides: TGTGCCAGCAGCTTTATACGAGGGCAGCCCCAGCATTTT. This gives the protein CASSFIRGQPQHF.

The chain couples TRBV9 to TRBJ1-1; unclear D gene. Germline V lookup: CDR1 SGDLS, CDR2 YYNGEE. The ends were cut back, 0 bases at V and 0 bases at J, with 6 bases in the middle. The CDR3 length is 14 residues. The CDR3 DNA sequence: TGTGCCAGCAGCGTAGGTGCGGTGAACACTGAAGCTTTCTTT. Its translation: CASSVGAVNTEAFF.

This chain links TRBV6-5 with TRBJ2-7; D unresolved. V was shortened by 4 bases and J by 1 base, with 8 bases between the two germline ends. The CDR3 is made up of 13 amino acids. Germline CDR1 and CDR2: MNHEY and SVGAGI. CDR3 protein: CASSSGRSYEQYF. CDR3 nucleotides: TGTGCCAGCAGTTCAGGTAGATCCTACGAGCAGTACTTC.

The J gene is TRBJ2-3, the V gene TRBV6-6; D gene uncertain. The CDR3 runs 12 residues. Germline V CDR1 and CDR2: MNHNY, SVGAGI (reference sequence). The germline V and J ends were trimmed by 6 bases and 8 bases, with 12 bases remaining between them. Here the CDR3 reads CASSPTPGTQYF. The CDR3 coding sequence is TGTGCCAGCAGCCCCACTCCGGGTACGCAGTATTTT.

This clone was counted a few times. The CDR3 spells CASSRGGQGDTEAFF. The CDR3 DNA sequence: TGTGCCAGCAGCCGGGGGGGACAGGGTGATACTGAAGCTTTCTTT. The V and J genes are TRBV3-1 (or the pseudogene TRBV3-2) and TRBJ1-1; 9 bases are shared with TRBD1. Losses at the gene ends were 4 bases for V and 5 bases for J; bases not matched to a gene: 8. Germline lookup yields CDR1 LGHDT and CDR2 YNNKEL (reference sequence). The CDR3 is 15 residues long.

The CDR3: CASSTQQGAADTQYF. In nucleotides, the CDR3 is TGTGCCAGCTCGACTCAACAGGGGGCTGCAGATACGCAGTATTTT. The gene calls are TRBV18 and TRBJ2-3; TRBD1 matches 9 bases. This CDR3 has 15 amino acids. Germline CDR1 and CDR2: KGHSH and LQKENI. V trimming: 6 bases; J trimming: 4 bases; junction bases outside the gene matches: 8.

The chain employs TRBV4-1 and TRBJ1-2; perhaps TRBD1 as D (6 bases). The V gene lost 8 bases and the J gene lost 3 bases, with 10 bases spanning the gap. The CDR3 length is 12 residues. CDR1 is MGHRA, CDR2 YSYEKL, per germline. The CDR3: CASQSGDYGYTF. The CDR3 region has the DNA TGCGCCAGCCAGTCAGGGGACTATGGCTACACCTTC.

The V and J genes are TRBV4-1 and TRBJ1-5, with 9 positions matching TRBD1. Trimming at V came to 3 bases and at J to 0 bases, leaving 6 bases not matched to a gene. This CDR3 comprises 17 residues. Germline loops: CDR1 MGHRA, CDR2 YSYEKL. Written as DNA, the CDR3 is TGCGCCAGCAGCCACGTTGGGACAGGGTATAGCAATCAGCCCCAGCATTTT. Its translation: CASSHVGTGYSNQPQHF.

V usage is TRBV28 and J usage is TRBJ1-3, with D unresolved. Trimming pared 6 bases from V and 0 bases from J, leaving 15 bases between. This CDR3 has 16 residues. Germline-derived CDR1 and CDR2 are MDHEN and SYDVKM. The chain's CDR3 is CASSGSRQNSGNTIYF. The CDR3 region has the DNA TGTGCCAGCAGCGGCTCGCGGCAGAACTCTGGAAACACCATATATTTT.

The rearrangement links TRBV3-1 (or the pseudogene TRBV3-2) to TRBJ2-3; 11 bases line up with TRBD2. The V segment lost 5 bases and the J segment 3 bases; nucleotides outside the gene matches: 10. This CDR3 is 17 amino acids long. CDR1 LGHDT and CDR2 YNNKEL come from the germline V gene (reference sequence). CDR3 DNA sequence: TGTGCCAGCAGCTTCAGACTAGCGGGGACGGGAACAGATACGCAGTATTTT. Amino acids: CASSFRLAGTGTDTQYF.